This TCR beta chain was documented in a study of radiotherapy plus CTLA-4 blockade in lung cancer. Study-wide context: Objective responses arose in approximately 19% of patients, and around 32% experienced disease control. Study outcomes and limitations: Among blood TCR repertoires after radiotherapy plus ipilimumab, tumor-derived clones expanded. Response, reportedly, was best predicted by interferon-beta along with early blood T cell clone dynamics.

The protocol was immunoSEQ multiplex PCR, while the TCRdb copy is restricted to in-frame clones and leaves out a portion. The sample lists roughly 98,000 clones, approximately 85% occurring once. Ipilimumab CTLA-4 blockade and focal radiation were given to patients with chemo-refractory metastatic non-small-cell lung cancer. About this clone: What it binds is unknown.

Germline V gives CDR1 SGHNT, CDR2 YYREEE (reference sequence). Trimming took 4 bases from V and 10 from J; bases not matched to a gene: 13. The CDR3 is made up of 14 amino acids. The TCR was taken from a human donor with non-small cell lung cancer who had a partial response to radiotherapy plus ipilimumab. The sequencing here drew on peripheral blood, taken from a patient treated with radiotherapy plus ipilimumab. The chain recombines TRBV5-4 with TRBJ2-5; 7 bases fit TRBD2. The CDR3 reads CASSVRDYGGDQYF. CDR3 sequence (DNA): TGTGCCAGCAGCGTACGGGACTACGGCGGGGACCAGTACTTC.